This T cell receptor beta chain was sequenced during a study of cytomegalovirus exposure and HLA in healthy donors. Study-level information: Out of 398 genotyped donors, less than 90% belonged to the Caucasian-associated ancestry cluster. General study findings and limits: Sequencing had likely introduced a cluster of highly shared sequence variants as an artifact. In a later analysis, an Asian-associated ancestry cluster reportedly showed fewer N-insertions than the roughly 650-donor mean.

In the PCR, 60 Vbeta and 13 Jbeta primers were used. Sequencing used immunoSEQ multiplex PCR; TCRdb keeps in-frame clones, though not all of them. Of around 200,000 clones listed, around three quarters were seen once; the top ten hold about 0.7%. Details on this clone: What it binds is unknown.

Germline lookup yields CDR1 MGHRA and CDR2 YSYEKL. CDR3 length equals 15 residues. The V gene lost 0 bases and the J gene lost 4 bases, with 10 bases spanning the gap. This TCR derives from a boy aged 5-17 years in good health and CMV-seronegative. This chain joins TRBV4-1 and TRBJ2-1; no reliable D call. Sequencing was done on a sample of PBMCs. Here the CDR3 DNA reads TGCGCCAGCAGCCAAGATAGACTTCCTTACAATGAGCAGTTCTTC. Translated, it gives CASSQDRLPYNEQFF.